Listed below are T cell receptor beta chains from one sample, sequenced in a study of T cell repertoires in cytomegalovirus infection. MiXCR, applied by TCRdb to the reads, yields one record per CDR3 protein. The sample shows roughly 180,000 distinct CDR3 sequences, 17% of them seen only once. Specimen: CD8+ T cells from PBMCs. All receptors come from a human donor in good health (CMV status not recorded). Some clones in this sample may be carry-over from other donors' samples. CDR3s include the opening cysteine and the closing phenylalanine or tryptophan. Fields, in order: J gene, V gene, D gene, clone size, CDR3 DNA, CDR3 protein. D genes are given only for firm matches. Where a row states a size, it is once, few, many or the class of an expanded clone; other rows omit it.

TRBJ2-1 TRBV7-9 TRBD2 few TGTGCCAGCATATCTAGCGGGGGAAACTACAATGAGCAGTTCTTC CASISSGGNYNEQFF
TRBJ2-1 TRBV6-2/TRBV6-3 . . TGTGCCAGCAGTTACGGAAGGGGAAATGAGCAGTTCTTC CASSYGRGNEQFF
TRBJ2-1 TRBV6-2/TRBV6-3 . few TGTGCCAGCAGTAGGGGGAGGAATGAGCAGTTCTTC CASSRGRNEQFF
TRBJ1-1 TRBV7-2 . . TGTGCCAGCAGCTTAAATCGCGGAACAGGGCGGAAAGTGGACACTGAAGCTTTCTTT CASSLNRGTGRKVDTEAFF
TRBJ2-3 TRBV28 TRBD2 few TGTGCCAGCAGTCCGATCCTAGCGGGGGGGGGGGATACGCAGTATTTT CASSPILAGGGDTQYF
TRBJ1-1 TRBV30 . . TGTGCCTGGAGTGTGGAAACGAACACTGAAGCTTTCTTT CAWSVETNTEAFF
TRBJ2-1 TRBV4-2 TRBD2 . TGTGCCAGCAGCCAAGAAGGTTGGCTAGCGGGGAGCAGCTCCTACAATGAGCAGTTCTTC CASSQEGWLAGSSSYNEQFF
TRBJ2-2 TRBV7-2 . few TGTGCCAGTGGCCTGGGCCCGAACACCGGGGAGCTGTTTTTT CASGLGPNTGELFF
TRBJ2-3 TRBV6-6 . . TGTGCCAGCAGTTACCTAGGTAGGCCAGCCACAGATACGCAGTATTTT CASSYLGRPATDTQYF
TRBJ1-2 TRBV20-1 . . TGCAGTGCTCTGCCAGGCGTCTATGGCTACACCTTC CSALPGVYGYTF
TRBJ1-5 TRBV7-6 . . TGTGCCAGCAGCTCCACCGGACAGCTAAATCAGCCCCAGCATTTT CASSSTGQLNQPQHF
TRBJ2-7 TRBV18 TRBD1 . TGTGCCAGCTCACTCGACAGGGCCGTCAGCGAGCAGTACTTC CASSLDRAVSEQYF
TRBJ1-4 TRBV7-2 TRBD1 . TGTGCCAGCAGCTTAGAGGGGGCCCTAAGAGGACTGTTTTTT CASSLEGALRGLFF
TRBJ2-1 TRBV7-3 . few TGTGCCAGCCCTTTAACGGATACGGCCTCCGGCTCCTACAATGAGCAGTTCTTC CASPLTDTASGSYNEQFF
TRBJ2-7 TRBV12-3/TRBV12-4 . . TGTGCCAGCAGCACGTCCTACCCCTACGAGCAGTACTTC CASSTSYPYEQYF
TRBJ1-1 TRBV12-3/TRBV12-4 . . TGTGCCAGCAGTATTAAGGGGCCCGAAGCTTTCTTT CASSIKGPEAFF
TRBJ2-7 TRBV6-2/TRBV6-3 . few TGTGCCAGCAGTTACTCGGTACAGGTCCCTTCCTACGAGCAGTACTTC CASSYSVQVPSYEQYF
TRBJ1-3 TRBV29-1 . . TGCAGCGTTGGGAGCCCTGGGACCTCTGGAAACACCATATATTTT CSVGSPGTSGNTIYF
TRBJ2-6 TRBV5-6 . . TGTGCCAGCAGCGGGGGCTCTGGGGCCAACGTCCTGACTTTC CASSGGSGANVLTF
TRBJ2-5 TRBV7-2 TRBD1 many TGTGCCAGCAGCTTACGGGACAGGGACCTAAGGGCCCAGTACTTC CASSLRDRDLRAQYF
TRBJ2-2 TRBV7-7 TRBD1 few TGTGCTAGCAGCTTAGAGGACAGGGGACCGAACACCGGGGAGCTGTTTTTT CASSLEDRGPNTGELFF
TRBJ2-2 TRBV7-8 TRBD2 few TGTGCCAGCAGCTTTGGACTAGCGACGCCCGGGGAGCTGTTTTTT CASSFGLATPGELFF
TRBJ2-7 TRBV30 . many TGTGCCTGGAGTGTCGACCGACCCTACGAGCAGTACTTC CAWSVDRPYEQYF
TRBJ1-3 TRBV11-2 . few TGTGCCAGCAGCCAACAGCTCTCTGGAAACACCATATATTTT CASSQQLSGNTIYF
TRBJ1-6 TRBV5-6 . . TGTGCCAGCAGCCGCAATTCACCCCTCCACTTT CASSRNSPLHF
TRBJ2-1 TRBV19 . few TGTGCCAGTACTCGGACAGTCCACAATGAGCAGTTCTTC CASTRTVHNEQFF
TRBJ1-1 TRBV7-9 TRBD1 . TGTGCCAGCGGGGACGGAAGGACAGGGAGTCCCACGGACACTGAAGCTTTCTTT CASGDGRTGSPTDTEAFF
TRBJ2-7 TRBV2 . few TGTGCCAGCAGTGATCGGTCAGGATACTACGAGCAGTACTTC CASSDRSGYYEQYF
TRBJ2-3 TRBV14 . few TGTGCCAGCAGCTTACAGGCCCTCACAGATACGCAGTATTTT CASSLQALTDTQYF
TRBJ1-3 TRBV11-2 TRBD1 . TGTGCCAGCAGCTTATCGGACAGGGGGCTTGGAAACACCATATATTTT CASSLSDRGLGNTIYF
TRBJ1-3 TRBV29-1 . . TGCAGCGTAAATGAGGGAAACACCATATATTTT CSVNEGNTIYF
TRBJ2-5 TRBV28 TRBD1 . TGTGCCAGCAGTTTTCCAGGGGGCCAAGAGACCCAGTACTTC CASSFPGGQETQYF
TRBJ2-3 TRBV28 . . TGTGCCAGCAGTTTAATACTGGATACGCAGTATTTT CASSLILDTQYF
TRBJ2-1 TRBV7-8 . . TGTGCCAGCAGCTTAGTATGGACTAGGGGGCTGGATGAGCAGTTCTTC CASSLVWTRGLDEQFF
TRBJ1-5 TRBV15 . . TGTGCCACCAGCAGACTTCCGGTTTCCAATCAGCCCCAGCATTTT CATSRLPVSNQPQHF
TRBJ1-5 TRBV28 . . TGTGCCAGCAGTTTCCTAAATCAGCCCCAGCATTTT CASSFLNQPQHF
TRBJ2-1 TRBV6-8 TRBD1 . TGTGCCAGCAGTTATGGGGAGGGACAGGGGGTCGATGAGCAGTTCTTC CASSYGEGQGVDEQFF
TRBJ2-7 TRBV10-3 . once TGTGCCATCAGGGGGACACGGAGCCCCTACGAGCAGTACTTC CAIRGTRSPYEQYF
TRBJ1-1 TRBV11-2 . . TGTGCCAGCAGCCCCAGACAGGAGCGGTACACTGAAGCTTTCTTT CASSPRQERYTEAFF
TRBJ2-1 TRBV19 . few TGTGCCAGTAATTGGGCCCCGCGATTCTTC CASNWAPRFF
TRBJ2-7 TRBV29-1 TRBD1 . TGCAGCACGGACCGGGACAGGGACCATCAAAGCTCCTACGAGCAGTACTTC CSTDRDRDHQSSYEQYF
TRBJ1-1 TRBV20-1 . . TGCAGTGCCAAGCGGTTCAGGGATGACACTGAAGCTTTCTTT CSAKRFRDDTEAFF
TRBJ2-1 TRBV20-1 . . TGCAGTGCTGGTGAAAGGGGTCAGTCCTACAATGAGCAGTTCTTC CSAGERGQSYNEQFF
TRBJ1-1 TRBV6-5 . few TGTGCCAGCAGTTACTCAGGGTCCAGGGTGAAGGAAGCTTTCTTT CASSYSGSRVKEAFF
TRBJ2-7 TRBV20-1 . . TGCAGTGCTACAAGGGACAACGCGAACGAGCAGTACTTC CSATRDNANEQYF
TRBJ2-2 TRBV12-3/TRBV12-4 . . TGTGCCAGCAGTTTAAGTGGTTCCGGGGAGCTGTTTTTT CASSLSGSGELFF
TRBJ2-3 TRBV12-5 . few TGTGCTAGTAGGCAAGACACAGATACGCAGTATTTT CASRQDTDTQYF
TRBJ1-2 TRBV12-3/TRBV12-4 TRBD1 few TGTGCCAGCAGTTTATACTTAACAGGGGGCTCCTATGGCTACACCTTC CASSLYLTGGSYGYTF
TRBJ1-1 TRBV4-1 . . TGCGCCAGCAGCCCAGGCGACCGGGGCACTGAAGCTTTCTTT CASSPGDRGTEAFF
TRBJ1-1 TRBV6-2/TRBV6-3 . many TGTGCCAGCAGTTACTCGGGGGGGAACACTGAAGCTTTCTTT CASSYSGGNTEAFF
TRBJ2-7 TRBV7-9 . few TGTGCCGGTCGGCGGGGAGCGAACGAGCAGTACTTC CAGRRGANEQYF
TRBJ2-7 TRBV14 . few TGTGCCAGCAGCCCAGGGGACCGCTACGAGCAGTACTTC CASSPGDRYEQYF
TRBJ2-7 TRBV7-9 TRBD1 few TGTGCCAGCAGCTCGAGACAGGGAAGGGCCTACGAGCAGTACTTC CASSSRQGRAYEQYF
TRBJ2-2 TRBV7-9 . many TGTGCCAGCAGCTCATCGTACACCGGGGAGCTGTTTTTT CASSSSYTGELFF
TRBJ2-1 TRBV5-6 . few TGTGCCAGCAGCTTGGCAAGCGTCACCTACAATGAGCAGTTCTTC CASSLASVTYNEQFF
TRBJ1-1 TRBV7-6 TRBD1 . TGTGCCAGCAGCCCGGGACAGGGCCACACTGAAGCTTTCTTT CASSPGQGHTEAFF
TRBJ2-7 TRBV7-2 . . TGTGCCAGCAGCTTAATCAGGTCCTACGAGCAGTACTTC CASSLIRSYEQYF
TRBJ1-1 TRBV14 . . TGTGCCAGCAGCCTACAGATGAACACTGAAGCTTTCTTT CASSLQMNTEAFF